These 3 T cell receptor beta chains were all obtained from the same sample, sequenced in a study of cytomegalovirus exposure and HLA in healthy donors. PCR amplification relied on 60 Vbeta primers (plus 13 Jbeta primers). Libraries were prepared by immunoSEQ multiplex PCR; TCRdb keeps only in-frame clonotypes and omits some of them. The repertoire includes about 130,000 clones, over 50% of them detected once, and more than 1.5% sits in the top ten. Sequencing input: PBMCs. Receptors originate from a human donor in good health.

The V and J genes are TRBV13 and TRBJ2-7, with a tentative D call TRBD2 (6 bases). Germline V gives CDR1 PRHDT, CDR2 FYEKMQ (reference sequence). There are 16 residues in the CDR3. The germline V and J ends were trimmed by 5 bases and 1 base, with 18 bases remaining between them. CDR3 DNA: TGTGCCAGCAGCGGCCGAGGCGGGGTGAAATCCTACGAGCAGTACTTC. As protein: CASSGRGGVKSYEQYF.

The CDR3 DNA is TGTGCCATCAGTGAAGGGCAGGGGTATGGCTACACCTTC. This sequence encodes CAISEGQGYGYTF. The gene calls are TRBV10-3 and TRBJ1-2, with D possibly TRBD1 on 6 matching bases. The CDR3 covers 13 residues. The V end lost 3 bases, the J end lost 5 bases, and 10 bases lay between the germline ends. Germline V gene lookup returns CDR1 ENHRY and CDR2 SYGVKD.

The V gene is TRBV15, the J gene TRBJ2-7, with TRBD1 as a possible D gene (5 bases). Trimming shortened V by 4 bases and J by 0 bases, and 13 bases separated the two germline ends. This CDR3 is built from 15 residues. CDR1 is LNHNV, CDR2 YYDKDF, per germline (reference sequence). CDR3 bases: TGTGCCACCAGCAACCGCAGGGAAGGCTCCTACGAGCAGTACTTC. Protein product: CATSNRREGSYEQYF. The variable domain in full, with the rest retrieved from reference TRBV15 and TRBJ2-7, is DAMVIQNPRYQVTQFGKPVTLSCSQTLNHNVMYWYQQKSSQAPKLLFHYYDKDFNNEADTPDNFQSRRPNTSFCFLDIRSPGLGDTAMYLCATSNRREGSYEQYFGPGTRLTVT.